The 11 T cell receptor beta chains below all came from one sample that was sequenced in a study of regulatory T cells in long-lasting Graves disease. Researchers made TCR beta libraries by using iRepertoire HTBI primers and running Arm-PCR on CDR3 regions. A single record per CDR3 protein comes from TCRdb applying MiXCR to the multiplex PCR reads. Of 350,000 to 400,000 distinct CDR3 sequences listed, 15% to 19% are singletons. Time point described: newly diagnosed GD, antithyroid drugs for less than 3 months. PBMC-derived RNA was used for the TCR library. Specimen: peripheral blood mononuclear cells (PBMCs), collected at new diagnosis, from a patient treated with antithyroid drugs. The source is a female donor with Graves disease.

The chain is built from TRBV18 and TRBJ1-1; maybe TRBD1 (5 bases). Germline CDR1 reads KGHSH; CDR2 reads LQKENI. Trimming took off 5 bases at V and 1 base at J, with 11 bases between the two ends. The CDR3 consists of 14 residues. The DNA of the CDR3 is TGTGCCAGCTCATGGGGCAGGCAGAACACTGAAGCTTTCTTT. It specifies CASSWGRQNTEAFF.

This clonotype was observed at least ten times. The genes are TRBV2 and TRBJ2-2; weak D call: TRBD2 (6 bases). In germline, CDR1 is SNHLY, CDR2 FYNNEI. The CDR3 is made up of 13 amino acids. With 6 bases removed from V and 3 bases from J, the gap between germline ends came to 8 bases. The CDR3 is CASRPGDTGELFF. The CDR3, as DNA: TGTGCCAGCAGGCCGGGGGACACCGGGGAGCTGTTTTTT.

V usage is TRBV15 and J usage is TRBJ1-1; D call uncertain. Germline CDR1 LNHNV, CDR2 YYDKDF (reference sequence). The CDR3 consists of 16 residues. V was trimmed by 0 bases and J by 0 bases, leaving 11 bases between them. The CDR3 coding sequence is TGTGCCACCAGCAGAGAAGGGCGGCCCATGAACACTGAAGCTTTCTTT. It yields the protein CATSREGRPMNTEAFF. Together with reference TRBV15 and TRBJ1-1, the CDR3 gives the full variable domain: DAMVIQNPRYQVTQFGKPVTLSCSQTLNHNVMYWYQQKSSQAPKLLFHYYDKDFNNEADTPDNFQSRRPNTSFCFLDIRSPGLGDTAMYLCATSREGRPMNTEAFFGQGTRLTVV.

This clonotype has just a few counts. A read error is possible here, since a much larger clone lies one base away. The chain uses TRBV7-3 and TRBJ2-1; TRBD1 might be the D (7 bases). V was trimmed by 5 bases and J by 5 bases, leaving 16 bases between them. There are 15 residues in the CDR3. Per the germline V gene, CDR1 is SGHTA and CDR2 is FQGTGA. The CDR3: CASSEGASVNNEQFF. CDR3 sequence (DNA): TGTGCCAGCAGCGAGGGGGCTAGCGTGAACAATGAGCAGTTCTTC.

This clonotype was observed at least ten times. The chain recombines TRBV28 with TRBJ2-5; tentatively, D is TRBD2 (6 bases). Germline CDR1 reads MDHEN; CDR2 reads SYDVKM. The CDR3 consists of 15 residues. V lost 8 bases, J lost 2 bases, and 18 bases lay in between. The CDR3 DNA is TGTGCCAGCCGACAACCGACGGGAGCTCAAGAGACCCAGTACTTC. It codes for CASRQPTGAQETQYF.

This clonotype was seen repeatedly, ten times or more. The chain employs TRBV9 and TRBJ2-1; the D is unclear. V dropped 4 bases and J dropped 3 bases, with 5 bases sitting between them. CDR3 length: 12 residues. The germline V gene has CDR1 SGDLS and CDR2 YYNGEE. CDR3 nucleotides: TGTGCCAGCAGCCCGAACTACAATGAGCAGTTCTTC. Protein product: CASSPNYNEQFF.

This clonotype was observed many times. This sequence joins TRBV4-1 and TRBJ1-2, with 8 bases that match TRBD1. The CDR3 length is 14 residues. Losses at the gene ends were 4 bases for V and 6 bases for J; bases not matched to a gene: 7. Germline lookup yields CDR1 MGHRA and CDR2 YSYEKL. The DNA for the CDR3 is TGCGCCAGCAGCCCTCTTGGACAGGGCCATGGCTACACCTTC. Its protein product is CASSPLGQGHGYTF.

This clonotype was counted ten times or more. The chain combines TRBV4-3 with TRBJ2-3; D is uncertain. The CDR3 spans 13 residues. CDR1 is LGHNA, CDR2 YSLEER, per germline. V lost 3 bases and J 4 bases, leaving 8 bases between the germline ends. In DNA form, the CDR3 reads TGCGCCAGCAGCCACCTTCCAGCAGATACGCAGTATTTT. Amino acids: CASSHLPADTQYF.

Ten or more counts support this clonotype. This chain joins TRBV6-9 and TRBJ2-7; 7 bases are a match to TRBD1. Unmatched junction bases numbered 9, after V lost 3 bases and J lost 4 bases. This CDR3 is built from 15 residues. Germline V gives CDR1 MNHGY, CDR2 SVAAGI. In DNA form, the CDR3 reads TGTGCCAGCAGTTACTCGAAGGGCAGGGGGTACGAGCAGTACTTC. This encodes CASSYSKGRGYEQYF.

The table lists this clonotype with many counts. The genes are TRBV7-9 and TRBJ1-2; unclear D gene. The CDR3 runs 11 residues. The V gene's germline CDR1 is SEHNR and CDR2 FQNEAQ (reference sequence). The V end was cut by 3 bases, the J end by 9 bases, with 8 bases between. The chain's CDR3 is CASSFGESYTF. The CDR3 DNA is TGTGCCAGCAGCTTCGGGGAGAGCTACACCTTC.

This clonotype was recorded at least ten times. V usage is TRBV4-1 and J usage is TRBJ2-2, with 9 bases lining up with TRBD2. V gave up 4 bases and J gave up 4 bases; unmatched junction bases: 13. The CDR3 length is 18 residues. Germline V CDR1 and CDR2: MGHRA, YSYEKL. CDR3 loop: CASSPPRGRATGTGELFF. Here the CDR3 DNA reads TGCGCCAGCAGCCCCCCCCGCGGGAGGGCTACGGGCACCGGGGAGCTGTTTTTT.